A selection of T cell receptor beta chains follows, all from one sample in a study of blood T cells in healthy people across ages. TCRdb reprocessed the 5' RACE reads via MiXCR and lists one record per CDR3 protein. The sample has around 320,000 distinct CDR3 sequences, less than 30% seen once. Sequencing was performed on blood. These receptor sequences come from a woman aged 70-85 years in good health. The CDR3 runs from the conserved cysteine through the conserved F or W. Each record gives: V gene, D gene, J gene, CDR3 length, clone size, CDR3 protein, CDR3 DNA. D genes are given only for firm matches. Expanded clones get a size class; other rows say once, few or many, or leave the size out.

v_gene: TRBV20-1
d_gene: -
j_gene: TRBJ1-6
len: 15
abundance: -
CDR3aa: CSASYQSSYNSPLHF
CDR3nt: TGCAGTGCTAGCTACCAGAGCTCCTATAATTCACCCCTCCACTTT

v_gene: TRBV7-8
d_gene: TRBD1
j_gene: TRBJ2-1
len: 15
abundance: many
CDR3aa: CASGFRTGVGNEQFF
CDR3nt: TGTGCCAGCGGCTTCAGGACAGGGGTCGGCAATGAGCAGTTCTTC

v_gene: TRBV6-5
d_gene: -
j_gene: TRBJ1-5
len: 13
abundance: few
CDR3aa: CASSYGRNQPQHF
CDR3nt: TGTGCCAGCAGTTATGGACGAAATCAGCCCCAGCATTTT

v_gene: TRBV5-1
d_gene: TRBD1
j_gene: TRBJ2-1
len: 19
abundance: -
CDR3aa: CASSLIGQGWRPAGNEQFF
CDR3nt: TGCGCCAGCAGCTTGATCGGACAGGGGTGGCGGCCGGCGGGCAATGAGCAGTTCTTC

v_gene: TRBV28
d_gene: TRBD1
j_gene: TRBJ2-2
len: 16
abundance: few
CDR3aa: CASKTAGTGNTGELFF
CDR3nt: TGTGCCAGCAAGACCGCCGGGACAGGGAACACCGGGGAGCTGTTTTTT

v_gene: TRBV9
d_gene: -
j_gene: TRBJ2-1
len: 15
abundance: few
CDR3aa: CASSARVAQYNEQFF
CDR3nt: TGTGCCAGCAGCGCCCGGGTTGCCCAATACAATGAGCAGTTCTTC

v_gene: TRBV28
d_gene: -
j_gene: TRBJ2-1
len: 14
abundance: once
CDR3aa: CASCSVRGDNEQFF
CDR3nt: TGTGCCAGCTGCAGTGTCAGGGGAGACAATGAGCAGTTCTTC

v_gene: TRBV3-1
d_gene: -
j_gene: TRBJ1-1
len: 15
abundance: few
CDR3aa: CASSTRLGKNTEAFF
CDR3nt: TGTGCCAGCAGCACTAGGTTAGGTAAGAACACTGAAGCTTTCTTT

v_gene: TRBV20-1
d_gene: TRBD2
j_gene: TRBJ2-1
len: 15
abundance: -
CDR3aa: CSARDSLAGGNEQFF
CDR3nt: TGCAGTGCTAGAGATAGCCTAGCGGGGGGCAATGAGCAGTTCTTC

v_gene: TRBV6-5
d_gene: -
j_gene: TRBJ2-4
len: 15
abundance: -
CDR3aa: CASSPLGTGGNIQCF
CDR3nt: TGTGCCAGCAGCCCGCTGGGGACCGGGGGAAACATTCAGTGCTTC

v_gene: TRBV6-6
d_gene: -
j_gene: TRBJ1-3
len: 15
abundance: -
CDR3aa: CASSYGSGAGNTIYF
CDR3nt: TGTGCCAGCAGTTACGGGTCAGGGGCTGGAAACACCATATATTTT

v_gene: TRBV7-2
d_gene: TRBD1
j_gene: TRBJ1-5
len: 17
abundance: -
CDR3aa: CASSLQGPGGPNQPQHF
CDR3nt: TGTGCCAGCAGCCTACAGGGGCCAGGGGGGCCCAATCAGCCCCAGCATTTT

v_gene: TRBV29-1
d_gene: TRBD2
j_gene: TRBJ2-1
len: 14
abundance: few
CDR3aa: CSARLAPTHNEQFF
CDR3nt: TGCAGCGCCCGACTAGCCCCCACACACAATGAGCAGTTCTTC

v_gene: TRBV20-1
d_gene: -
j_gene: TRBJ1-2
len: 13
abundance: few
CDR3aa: CSARKAEDYGYTF
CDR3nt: TGCAGTGCTAGAAAGGCGGAGGACTATGGCTACACCTTC

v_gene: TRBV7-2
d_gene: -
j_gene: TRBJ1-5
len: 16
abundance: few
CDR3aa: CASSLGLGDTNQPQHF
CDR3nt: TGTGCCAGCAGCTTAGGTTTAGGGGACACCAATCAGCCCCAGCATTTT

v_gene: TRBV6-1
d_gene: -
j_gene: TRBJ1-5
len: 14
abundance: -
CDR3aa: CASSDGGGYQPQHF
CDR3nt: TGTGCCAGCAGTGACGGGGGGGGCTATCAGCCCCAGCATTTT

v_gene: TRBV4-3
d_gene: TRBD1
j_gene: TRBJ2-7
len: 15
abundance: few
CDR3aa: CASSGDRDRGYEQYF
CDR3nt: TGCGCCAGCAGCGGTGACCGAGACAGGGGCTACGAGCAGTACTTC

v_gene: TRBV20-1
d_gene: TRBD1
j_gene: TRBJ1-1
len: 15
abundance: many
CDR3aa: CSASRRTGLNTEAFF
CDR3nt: TGCAGTGCTAGTAGGAGGACAGGACTGAACACTGAAGCTTTCTTT

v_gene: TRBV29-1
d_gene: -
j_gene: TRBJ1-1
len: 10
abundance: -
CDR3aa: CSGLGTEAFF
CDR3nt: TGCAGCGGGCTAGGGACTGAAGCTTTCTTT